The subject of this entry is one T cell receptor (beta chain). The sample originates from a study of blood T cell repertoires in COVID-19. The CDR3 sequence is 14 residues long. Germline assignment: CDR1 SGHTA and CDR2 FQGTGA. V was pared by 3 bases and J by 7 bases, with 12 bases between. Only in-frame clones appear in the TCRdb table, and some are missing; sequencing was by immunoSEQ multiplex PCR. The repertoire holds under 25,000 clones, with over 80% as singletons. The gene calls are TRBV7-3 and TRBJ2-2; a weak D match, TRBD1 (5 bases). This receptor was identified in an elderly man with active or convalescent COVID-19. The material sequenced was peripheral blood. CDR3 residues: CASSFGQQGGELFF. The DNA of the CDR3 is TGTGCCAGCAGCTTCGGGCAGCAGGGCGGGGAGCTGTTTTTT.